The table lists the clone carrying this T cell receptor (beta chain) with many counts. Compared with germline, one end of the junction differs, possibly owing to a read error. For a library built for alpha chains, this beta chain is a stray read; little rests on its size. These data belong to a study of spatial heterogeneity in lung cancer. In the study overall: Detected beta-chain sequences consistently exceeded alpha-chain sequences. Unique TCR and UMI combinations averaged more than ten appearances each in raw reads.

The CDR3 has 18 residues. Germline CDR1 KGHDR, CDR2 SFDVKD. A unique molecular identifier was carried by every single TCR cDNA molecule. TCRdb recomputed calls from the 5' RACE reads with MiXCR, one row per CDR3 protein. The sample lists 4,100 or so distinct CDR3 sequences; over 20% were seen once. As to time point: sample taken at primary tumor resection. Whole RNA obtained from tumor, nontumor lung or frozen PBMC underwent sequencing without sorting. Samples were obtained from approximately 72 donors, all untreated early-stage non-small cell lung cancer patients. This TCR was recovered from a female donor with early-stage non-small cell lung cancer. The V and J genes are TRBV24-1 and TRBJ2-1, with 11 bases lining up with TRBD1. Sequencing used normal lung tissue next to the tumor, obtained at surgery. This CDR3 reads CATSGGTGGTLSIDEQFF. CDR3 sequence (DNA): TGTGCCACGAGTGGCGGGACAGGGGGAACCCTCTCGATAGATGAGCAGTTCTTC.